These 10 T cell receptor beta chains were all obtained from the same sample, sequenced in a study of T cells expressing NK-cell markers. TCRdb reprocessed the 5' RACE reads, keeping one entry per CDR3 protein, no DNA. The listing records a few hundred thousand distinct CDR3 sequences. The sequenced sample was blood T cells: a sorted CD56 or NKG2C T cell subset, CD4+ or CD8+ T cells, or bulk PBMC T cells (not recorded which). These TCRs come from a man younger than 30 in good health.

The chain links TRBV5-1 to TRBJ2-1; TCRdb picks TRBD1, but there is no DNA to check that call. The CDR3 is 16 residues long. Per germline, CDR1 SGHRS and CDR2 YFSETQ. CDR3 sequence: CASSLAPPLGVDEQFF.

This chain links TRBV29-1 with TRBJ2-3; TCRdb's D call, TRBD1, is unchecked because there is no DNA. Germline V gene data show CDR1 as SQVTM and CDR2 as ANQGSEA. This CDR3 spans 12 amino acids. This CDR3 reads CSVEGLGDTQYF.

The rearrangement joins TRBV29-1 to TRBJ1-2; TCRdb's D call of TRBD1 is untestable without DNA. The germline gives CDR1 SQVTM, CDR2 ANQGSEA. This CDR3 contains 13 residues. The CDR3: CSVRGRESYGYTF. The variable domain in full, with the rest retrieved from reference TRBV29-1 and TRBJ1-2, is SAVISQKPSRDICQRGTSLTIQCQVDSQVTMMFWYRQQPGQSLTLIATANQGSEATYESGFVIDKFPISRPNLTFSTLTVSNMSPEDSSIYLCSVRGRESYGYTFGSGTRLTVV.

The CDR3 reads CASSLDNWDRYNEQFF. The rearrangement uses TRBV11-2 and TRBJ2-1; TCRdb's D call, TRBD1, is unchecked because there is no DNA. This CDR3 region has 16 residues. Germline V gene data show CDR1 as SGHAT and CDR2 as FQNNGV.

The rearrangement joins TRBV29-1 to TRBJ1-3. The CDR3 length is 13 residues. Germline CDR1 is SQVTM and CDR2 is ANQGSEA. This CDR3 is CSAYFSGGATIYF.

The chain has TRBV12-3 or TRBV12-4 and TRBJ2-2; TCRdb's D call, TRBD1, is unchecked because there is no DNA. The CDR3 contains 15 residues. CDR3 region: CASSFNRGKAGELFF.

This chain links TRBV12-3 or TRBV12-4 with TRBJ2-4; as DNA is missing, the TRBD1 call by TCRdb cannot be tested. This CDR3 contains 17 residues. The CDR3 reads CASSPRGDRGSTNIQYF.

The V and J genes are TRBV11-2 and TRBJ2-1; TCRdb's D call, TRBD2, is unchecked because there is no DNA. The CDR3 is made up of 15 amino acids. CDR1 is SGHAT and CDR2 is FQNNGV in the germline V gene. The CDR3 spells CASSLDGTSIVGQFF.

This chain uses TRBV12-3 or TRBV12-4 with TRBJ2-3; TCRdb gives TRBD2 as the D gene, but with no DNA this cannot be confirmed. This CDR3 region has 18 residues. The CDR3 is CASSPLRGRATATDTQYF.

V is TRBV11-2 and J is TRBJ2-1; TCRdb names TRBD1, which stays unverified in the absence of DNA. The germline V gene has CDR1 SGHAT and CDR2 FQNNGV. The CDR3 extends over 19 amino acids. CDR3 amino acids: CASSLGWRGRGNSYNEQFF.